These 30 T cell receptor beta chains share one sample of origin, sequenced in a study of blood T cell repertoires in COVID-19. Clones were sequenced by immunoSEQ multiplex PCR, and TCRdb holds only the in-frame ones, with some missing. This sample has 380,000 or so clones, with around 87% found just once. Material for sequencing was PBMCs or T cells enriched from blood (not recorded which). The receptors stem from a man aged 30 to 39 who had recovered from COVID-19.

The chain couples TRBV27 to TRBJ2-3; D perhaps matches TRBD1 (6 bases). The CDR3 totals 16 residues. Germline V lookup: CDR1 MNHEY, CDR2 SMNVEV (reference sequence). Between the trimmed V and J ends, which lost 0 bases and 4 bases, there was a span of 14 bases. Here the CDR3 reads CASSLSGFRGADTQYF. CDR3 sequence (DNA): TGTGCCAGCAGTTTATCGGGGTTCAGGGGTGCAGATACGCAGTATTTT.

As concerns this clone: The germline gene is not matched at one end of the junction; a read error may be the cause. In nucleotides, the CDR3 is TGTGCTAGCAGCTTGGACAGGCAAGAGACCCAGTACTTC. Protein: CASSLDRQETQYF. The rearrangement uses TRBV7-7 and TRBJ2-5; TRBD1 agrees at 7 bases. Germline V gene lookup returns CDR1 SSHAT and CDR2 FNYEAQ (reference sequence). This CDR3 is 13 amino acids long.

The chain couples TRBV7-2 to TRBJ2-7; the match to TRBD1 covers 12 bases. Looked up from germline, CDR1 is SGHTA and CDR2 is FQGNSA. V shed 5 bases, J shed 5 bases, and the junction held 7 bases outside the gene matches. The CDR3 consists of 15 residues. The CDR3 here is CASSTGTGGLDEQYF. Written as DNA, the CDR3 is TGTGCCAGCAGCACCGGGACAGGGGGCTTGGACGAGCAGTACTTC.

CDR3 sequence reads: CASSQDWEGNYGYTF. The CDR3 DNA reads TGCGCCAGCAGCCAAGATTGGGAGGGTAACTATGGCTACACCTTC. The genes are TRBV4-1 and TRBJ1-2; no firm D call. CDR1 is MGHRA, CDR2 YSYEKL, per germline. V was pared by 0 bases and J by 1 base, with 9 bases between. This CDR3 comprises 15 residues.

The rearrangement links TRBV5-6 to TRBJ2-3; TRBD2 agrees at 7 bases. CDR1 is SGHDT, CDR2 YYEEEE, per germline. J gave up 5 bases and V 4 bases, and 7 bases lay outside the gene matches. The CDR3 totals 14 residues. The CDR3 bases are TGTGCCAGCAGCCCTCCCTCGGGGGGAGATACGCAGTATTTT. Its translation is CASSPPSGGDTQYF.

The rearrangement joins TRBV4-1 to TRBJ1-2, with D uncertain. CDR3 length: 15 residues. V lost 0 bases to trimming and J lost 4 bases, with 12 bases between them. Per the germline V gene, CDR1 is MGHRA and CDR2 is YSYEKL. The DNA of the CDR3 is TGCGCCAGCAGCCAAGATTGGGTAGGGAGCTATGGCTACACCTTC. Protein sequence: CASSQDWVGSYGYTF.

This chain connects TRBV7-9 to TRBJ2-1; TRBD2 matches 8 bases. This CDR3 has 16 residues. The trim removed 5 bases at V and 2 bases at J, leaving 8 bases unmatched. From germline, CDR1 is SEHNR and CDR2 FQNEAQ (reference sequence). This CDR3 reads CASSEMRGAPYNEQFF. The CDR3 bases are TGTGCCAGCAGCGAAATGCGGGGGGCCCCCTACAATGAGCAGTTCTTC.

The genes are TRBV30 and TRBJ1-1, with TRBD1 matching 7 bases. V trimming: 3 bases; J trimming: 5 bases; junction bases outside the gene matches: 3. The germline V gene encodes CDR1 GTSNPN and CDR2 SVGIG (reference sequence). This CDR3 has 12 residues. CDR3 amino acids: CAWRNRGTEAFF. Here the CDR3 DNA reads TGTGCCTGGAGGAACAGGGGAACTGAAGCTTTCTTT.

The V gene is TRBV30, the J gene TRBJ2-3, with 7 bases identical to TRBD2. Trimming at V came to 7 bases and at J to 1 base, leaving 5 bases not matched to a gene. Germline assignment: CDR1 GTSNPN and CDR2 SVGIG (reference sequence). The length of the CDR3 is 13 residues. The CDR3 loop is CASVAGGTDTQYF. The CDR3 coding sequence is TGTGCCTCGGTGGCGGGGGGCACAGATACGCAGTATTTT.

J is TRBJ2-7 and V is TRBV11-2; D may be TRBD2 (5 bases). The CDR3 totals 12 residues. The germline gives CDR1 SGHAT, CDR2 FQNNGV. The ends were cut back, 5 bases at V and 4 bases at J, with 9 bases in the middle. The CDR3, as DNA: TGTGCCAGCAGCCCCACGGGGTACGAGCAGTACTTC. Its protein is CASSPTGYEQYF.

As DNA, the CDR3 is TGTGCCAAACAGGTGCATCCCTACACTGAAGCTTTCTTT. Its protein product is CAKQVHPYTEAFF. The rearrangement uses TRBV6-5 and TRBJ1-1, with D maybe TRBD1 (5 bases). Germline V lookup: CDR1 MNHEY, CDR2 SVGAGI. V shed 10 bases and J shed 3 bases, with 15 bases lying between them. This CDR3 has 13 amino acids.

V and J are TRBV5-1 and TRBJ2-3; 10 bases are a match to TRBD2. The CDR3 runs to 17 residues. Germline trimming cut 4 bases from V and 1 base from J; bases unmatched to any gene: 9. Germline V gene lookup returns CDR1 SGHRS and CDR2 YFSETQ. The CDR3 loop is CASSPPNLAGGTDTQYF. CDR3 DNA sequence: TGCGCCAGCAGCCCCCCGAATCTAGCGGGGGGCACAGATACGCAGTATTTT. Drawing the rest from reference TRBV5-1 and TRBJ2-3, the complete variable domain is KAGVTQTPRYLIKTRGQQVTLSCSPISGHRSVSWYQQTPGQGLQFLFEYFSETQRNKGNFPGRFSGRQFSNSRSEMNVSTLELGDSALYLCASSPPNLAGGTDTQYFGPGTRLTVL.

The chain carries TRBV12-5 and TRBJ1-6; 8 bases match TRBD1. CDR1 and CDR2 from the germline V gene are LGHNT and FRNRAP. The CDR3 consists of 14 residues. The V and J ends lost 8 bases and 10 bases, in that order; junction bases with no gene match: 10. CDR3: CASLAGQAGSPLHF. The CDR3 DNA reads as TGTGCTAGTCTTGCGGGACAGGCCGGCTCACCCCTCCACTTT.

The chain couples TRBV5-5 to TRBJ2-3; 8 positions agree with TRBD2. Germline assignment: CDR1 SGHKS and CDR2 YYEKEE (reference sequence). CDR3 size: 15 residues. The J segment lost 2 bases and the V segment lost 4 bases, leaving 6 bases of the junction unmatched. The CDR3 DNA is TGTGCCAGCAGCGATAGAGCGGGGGCCACAGATACGCAGTATTTT. Amino acids: CASSDRAGATDTQYF.

V usage is TRBV7-6 and J usage is TRBJ1-1; perhaps TRBD1 as D (6 bases). Germline V CDR1 and CDR2: SGHVS, FNYEAQ. This CDR3 is built from 15 residues. V shed 7 bases and J shed 5 bases, with 20 bases lying between them. The CDR3, as DNA: TGTGCCAGCATCCCGTCAAACAGGGCGCTAACTGAAGCTTTCTTT. Its translation is CASIPSNRALTEAFF.

The chain has TRBV12-3 or TRBV12-4 and TRBJ1-5; 7 positions agree with TRBD1. This CDR3 spans 13 amino acids. After removal of 6 bases from V and 6 bases from J, the junction contained 5 bases not matched to a gene. The chain's CDR3 is CASRKQGSQPQHF. The CDR3 DNA sequence: TGTGCCAGCAGGAAACAGGGGTCTCAGCCCCAGCATTTT.

The chain is built from TRBV19 and TRBJ2-1; D not resolved. The germline CDR1 and CDR2 sequences are LNHDA and SQIVND (reference sequence). Trimming removed 5 bases at V and 6 bases at J, with 14 bases between. The CDR3 is 14 amino acids. CDR3 nucleotides: TGTGCCAGTAGTCCAATGGAGATGTTCAATGAGCAGTTCTTC. This encodes CASSPMEMFNEQFF. Based on the CDR3 plus reference TRBV19 and TRBJ2-1, the full variable domain is DGGITQSPKYLFRKEGQNVTLSCEQNLNHDAMYWYRQDPGQGLRLIYYSQIVNDFQKGDIAEGYSVSREKKESFPLTVTSAQKNPTAFYLCASSPMEMFNEQFFGPGTRLTVL.

V usage is TRBV5-6 and J usage is TRBJ1-2; the match to TRBD1 covers 10 bases. The CDR3 length is 16 residues. CDR1 is SGHDT, CDR2 YYEEEE, per germline. V lost 4 bases, J lost 4 bases, and 10 bases stayed unmatched. The CDR3 DNA reads as TGTGCCAGCAGCCCGGACAGGGGGTTTTTGGGCTATGGCTACACCTTC. Translation: CASSPDRGFLGYGYTF. The full variable domain, in which reference TRBV5-6 and TRBJ1-2 provide the parts outside the CDR3, is DAGVTQSPTHLIKTRGQQVTLRCSPKSGHDTVSWYQQALGQGPQFIFQYYEEEERQRGNFPDRFSGHQFPNYSSELNVNALLLGDSALYLCASSPDRGFLGYGYTFGSGTRLTVV.

This clone was counted once. The V gene is TRBV7-9, the J gene TRBJ2-1; TRBD1 is a possible D gene (7 bases). V gave up 3 bases and J gave up 0 bases, with 12 bases separating them. The CDR3 spans 16 residues. Germline V gene sequence: CDR1 SEHNR, CDR2 FQNEAQ (reference sequence). In nucleotides, the CDR3 is TGTGCCAGCAGCTTTCCAGGGGGAGGCTCCTACAATGAGCAGTTCTTC. This sequence encodes CASSFPGGGSYNEQFF.

The chain recombines TRBV27 with TRBJ2-2, with TRBD1 as a possible D gene (6 bases). The germline CDR1 and CDR2 sequences are MNHEY and SMNVEV (reference sequence). The CDR3 is 15 residues long. Trimming took 6 bases from V and 4 from J, leaving 15 bases between them. In DNA form, the CDR3 reads TGTGCCAGCAGCACATCCCCAGGGGCCACCGGGGAGCTGTTTTTT. Amino acids: CASSTSPGATGELFF.

V gene TRBV7-9 combines with J gene TRBJ1-1, with 9 nucleotides matching TRBD1. The CDR3 consists of 19 residues. V was clipped by 5 bases and J by 0 bases; unmatched bases: 16. CDR1 is SEHNR, CDR2 FQNEAQ, per germline (reference sequence). Here the CDR3 reads CASSQNPGQGNGMNTEAFF. In DNA form, the CDR3 reads TGTGCCAGCAGCCAAAATCCCGGACAGGGGAACGGCATGAACACTGAAGCTTTCTTT.

The rearrangement uses TRBV7-6 and TRBJ1-2; D perhaps matches TRBD1 (5 bases). V lost 5 bases to trimming and J lost 5 bases, with 18 bases between them. The CDR3 spans 15 residues. CDR1 and CDR2 (germline): SGHVS, FNYEAQ. The DNA for the CDR3 is TGTGCCAGCAGCCTTGATACGGGGGAATTGTATGGCTACACCTTC. Encoded protein: CASSLDTGELYGYTF. The full variable domain, with the rest looked up from reference TRBV7-6 and TRBJ1-2, is GAGVSQSPRYKVTKRGQDVALRCDPISGHVSLYWYRQALGQGPEFLTYFNYEAQQDKSGLPNDRFSAERPEGSISTLTIQRTEQRDSAMYRCASSLDTGELYGYTFGSGTRLTVV.

The rearrangement joins TRBV7-2 to TRBJ2-2; 8 bases align to TRBD1. The trim removed 1 base at V and 8 bases at J, leaving 6 bases unmatched. CDR3 size: 15 residues. CDR1 and CDR2 (germline): SGHTA, FQGNSA. In DNA form, the CDR3 reads TGTGCCAGCAGCTTAGGACAGGGGAAAAGGGGGGAGCTGTTTTTT. Encoded protein: CASSLGQGKRGELFF.

This clone was recorded a few times. The chain is built from TRBV6-5 and TRBJ1-1, with TRBD1 matching over 9 bases. V was clipped by 6 bases and J by 4 bases; unmatched bases: 9. The V gene's germline CDR1 is MNHEY and CDR2 SVGAGI. This CDR3 is 15 amino acids long. The CDR3 is CASSSGTGWSTEAFF. The CDR3 bases are TGTGCCAGCAGCTCCGGGACAGGGTGGAGCACTGAAGCTTTCTTT.

V gene TRBV3-1 (or the pseudogene TRBV3-2) combines with J gene TRBJ2-1; TRBD2 matches 10 bases. CDR1 and CDR2 from the germline V gene are LGHDT and YNNKEL (reference sequence). After removal of 4 bases from V and 2 bases from J, the junction contained 5 bases not matched to a gene. The CDR3 is made up of 16 amino acids. CDR3 nucleotide sequence: TGTGCCAGCAGCCGAAGTAGCGGGGGGACCTACAATGAGCAGTTCTTC. Protein sequence: CASSRSSGGTYNEQFF.

The chain couples TRBV9 to TRBJ1-6; TRBD1 is a possible D gene (6 bases). This CDR3 is built from 16 residues. CDR1 is SGDLS and CDR2 is YYNGEE in the germline V gene. V lost 4 bases, J lost 10 bases, and 21 bases lay in between. CDR3 in amino acids: CASSPNTGSLGSPLHF. CDR3 nucleotide sequence: TGTGCCAGCAGCCCCAACACAGGGTCCCTAGGGTCACCCCTCCACTTT.

The chain recombines TRBV4-1 with TRBJ1-5; 8 nucleotides match TRBD1. V gave up 0 bases and J gave up 5 bases; unmatched junction bases: 18. Germline CDR1 reads MGHRA; CDR2 reads YSYEKL. This CDR3 region has 20 residues. The CDR3 protein is CASSQDMAVQGVPSYQPQHF. For the CDR3, the DNA is TGCGCCAGCAGCCAAGATATGGCGGTACAGGGGGTGCCGTCTTATCAGCCCCAGCATTTT.

The count of this clone is one. The chain uses TRBV19 and TRBJ1-1; unclear D gene. There are 13 residues in the CDR3. Germline V gives CDR1 LNHDA, CDR2 SQIVND (reference sequence). Between the trimmed V and J ends, which lost 4 bases and 5 bases, there was a span of 11 bases. This chain's CDR3 is CASSTSLETEAFF. Written as DNA, the CDR3 is TGTGCCAGTAGTACATCACTGGAGACTGAAGCTTTCTTT. The whole variable domain, remainder taken from reference TRBV19 and TRBJ1-1, is DGGITQSPKYLFRKEGQNVTLSCEQNLNHDAMYWYRQDPGQGLRLIYYSQIVNDFQKGDIAEGYSVSREKKESFPLTVTSAQKNPTAFYLCASSTSLETEAFFGQGTRLTVV.

V and J are TRBV6-1 and TRBJ1-6; no firm D call. Germline CDR1 and CDR2: MNHNS and SASEGT. The CDR3 runs to 18 residues. The V end was cut by 4 bases, the J end by 0 bases, with 16 bases between. CDR3 DNA: TGTGCCAGCAGTGTGAGAGGGTCTGAAAACTCCTATAATTCACCCCTCCACTTT. Translated, it gives CASSVRGSENSYNSPLHF.

J is TRBJ1-5 and V is TRBV19, with TRBD1 identical over 9 bases. The CDR3 consists of 19 residues. The junction had 15 bases not matched to a gene; V was cut back by 0 bases and J by 6 bases. CDR1 LNHDA and CDR2 SQIVND come from the germline V gene (reference sequence). The DNA for the CDR3 is TGTGCCAGTAGTATAGATCCCCTCCGATGGACAGGGGCCGGTCAGCCCCAGCATTTT. Encoded protein: CASSIDPLRWTGAGQPQHF.